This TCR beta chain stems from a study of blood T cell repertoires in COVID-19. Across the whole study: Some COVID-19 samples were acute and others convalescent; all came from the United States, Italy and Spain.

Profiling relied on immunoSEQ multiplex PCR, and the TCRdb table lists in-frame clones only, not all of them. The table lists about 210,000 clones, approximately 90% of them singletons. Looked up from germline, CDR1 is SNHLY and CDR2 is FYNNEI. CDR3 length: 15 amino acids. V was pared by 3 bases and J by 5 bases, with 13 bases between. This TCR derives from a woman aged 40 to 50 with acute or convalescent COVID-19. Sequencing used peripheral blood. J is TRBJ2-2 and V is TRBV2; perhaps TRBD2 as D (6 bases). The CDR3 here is CASSEWLAMTGELFF. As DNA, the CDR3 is TGTGCCAGCAGTGAGTGGCTAGCGATGACCGGGGAGCTGTTTTTT.